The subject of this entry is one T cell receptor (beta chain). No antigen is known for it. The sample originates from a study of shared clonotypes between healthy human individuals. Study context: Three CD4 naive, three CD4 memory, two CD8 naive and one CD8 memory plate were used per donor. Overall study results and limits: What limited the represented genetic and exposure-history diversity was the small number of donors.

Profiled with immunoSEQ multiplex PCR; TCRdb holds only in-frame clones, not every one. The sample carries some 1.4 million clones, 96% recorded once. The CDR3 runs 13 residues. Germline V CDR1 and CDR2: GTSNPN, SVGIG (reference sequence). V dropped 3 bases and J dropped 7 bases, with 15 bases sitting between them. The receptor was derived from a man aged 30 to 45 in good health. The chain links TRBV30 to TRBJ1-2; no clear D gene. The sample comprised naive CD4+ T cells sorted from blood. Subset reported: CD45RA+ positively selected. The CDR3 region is CAWSEPVISGYTF. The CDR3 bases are TGTGCCTGGAGCGAGCCCGTGATTTCTGGCTACACCTTC.